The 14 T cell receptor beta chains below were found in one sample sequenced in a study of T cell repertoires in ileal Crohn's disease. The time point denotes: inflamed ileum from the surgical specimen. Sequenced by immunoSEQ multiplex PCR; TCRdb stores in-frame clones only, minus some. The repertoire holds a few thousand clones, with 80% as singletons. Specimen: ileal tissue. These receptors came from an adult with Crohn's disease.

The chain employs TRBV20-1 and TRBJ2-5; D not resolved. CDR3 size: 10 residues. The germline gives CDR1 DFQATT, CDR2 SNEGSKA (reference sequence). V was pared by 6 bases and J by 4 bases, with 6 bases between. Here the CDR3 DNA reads TGCAGTGCGAAGGGAGAGACCCAGTACTTC. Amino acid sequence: CSAKGETQYF.

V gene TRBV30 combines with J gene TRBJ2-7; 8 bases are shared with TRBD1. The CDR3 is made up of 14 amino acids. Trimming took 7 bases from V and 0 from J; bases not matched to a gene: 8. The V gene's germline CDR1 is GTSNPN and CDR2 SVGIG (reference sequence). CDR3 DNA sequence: TGTGCCTTTTCATCACAGGGGGTCTCCTACGAGCAGTACTTC. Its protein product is CAFSSQGVSYEQYF.

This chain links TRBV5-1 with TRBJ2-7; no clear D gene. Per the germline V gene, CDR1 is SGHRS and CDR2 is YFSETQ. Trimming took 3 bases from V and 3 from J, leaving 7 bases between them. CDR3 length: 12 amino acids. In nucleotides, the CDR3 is TGCGCCAGCAGCTCGGACGTCTACGAGCAGTACTTC. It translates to CASSSDVYEQYF.

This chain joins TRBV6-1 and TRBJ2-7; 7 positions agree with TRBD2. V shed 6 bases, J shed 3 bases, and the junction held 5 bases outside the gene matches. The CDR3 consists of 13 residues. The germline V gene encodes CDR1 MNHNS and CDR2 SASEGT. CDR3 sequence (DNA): TGTGCCAGCAGAGCGGGATCGGGCTACGAGCAGTACTTC. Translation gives CASRAGSGYEQYF.

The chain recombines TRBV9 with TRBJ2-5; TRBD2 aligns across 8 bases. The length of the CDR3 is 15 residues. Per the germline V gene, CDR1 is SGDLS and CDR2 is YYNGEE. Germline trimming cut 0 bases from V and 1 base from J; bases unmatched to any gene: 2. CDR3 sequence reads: CASSVGSGGQETQYF. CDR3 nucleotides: TGTGCCAGCAGCGTAGGAAGCGGGGGCCAAGAGACCCAGTACTTC. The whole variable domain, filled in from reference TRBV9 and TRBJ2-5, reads DSGVTQTPKHLITATGQRVTLRCSPRSGDLSVYWYQQSLDQGLQFLIQYYNGEERAKGNILERFSAQQFPDLHSELNLSSLELGDSALYFCASSVGSGGQETQYFGPGTRLLVL.

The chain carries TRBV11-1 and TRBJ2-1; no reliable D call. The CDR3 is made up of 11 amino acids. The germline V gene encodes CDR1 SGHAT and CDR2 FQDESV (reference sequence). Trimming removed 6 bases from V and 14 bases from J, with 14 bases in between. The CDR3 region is CASRSKDREFF. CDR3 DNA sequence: TGTGCCAGCAGATCCAAGGACCGGGAGTTCTTC.

This CDR3 is CASSAAGTGAYEQYF. The CDR3 DNA reads as TGTGCCAGTAGTGCTGCCGGGACAGGGGCCTACGAGCAGTACTTC. This chain joins TRBV19 and TRBJ2-7, with 10 nucleotides matching TRBD1. The CDR3 sequence is 15 residues long. CDR1 and CDR2 (germline): LNHDA, SQIVND (reference sequence). The V gene end was trimmed by 5 bases and the J gene end by 2 bases; junction bases not matched to a gene: 6. Drawing the rest from reference TRBV19 and TRBJ2-7, the complete variable domain is DGGITQSPKYLFRKEGQNVTLSCEQNLNHDAMYWYRQDPGQGLRLIYYSQIVNDFQKGDIAEGYSVSREKKESFPLTVTSAQKNPTAFYLCASSAAGTGAYEQYFGPGTRLTVT.

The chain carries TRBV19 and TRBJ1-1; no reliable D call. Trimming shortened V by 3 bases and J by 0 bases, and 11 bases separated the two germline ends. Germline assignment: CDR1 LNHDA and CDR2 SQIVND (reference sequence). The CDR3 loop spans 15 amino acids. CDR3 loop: CASSMNPSMNTEAFF. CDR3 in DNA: TGTGCCAGTAGTATGAACCCTTCCATGAACACTGAAGCTTTCTTT.

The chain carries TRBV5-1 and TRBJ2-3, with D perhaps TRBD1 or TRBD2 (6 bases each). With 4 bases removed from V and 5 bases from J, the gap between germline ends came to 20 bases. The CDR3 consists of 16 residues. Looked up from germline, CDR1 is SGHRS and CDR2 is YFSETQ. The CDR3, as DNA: TGCGCCAGCAGCGCGCTTCAAACGGGGGCGGGAGATACGCAGTATTTT. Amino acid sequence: CASSALQTGAGDTQYF.

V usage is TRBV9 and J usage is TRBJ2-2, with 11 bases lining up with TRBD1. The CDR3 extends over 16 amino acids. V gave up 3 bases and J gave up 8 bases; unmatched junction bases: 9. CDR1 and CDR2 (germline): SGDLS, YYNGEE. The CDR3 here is CASSGSGQGASGELFF. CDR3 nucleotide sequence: TGTGCCAGCAGCGGAAGTGGACAGGGGGCTTCGGGGGAGCTGTTTTTT.

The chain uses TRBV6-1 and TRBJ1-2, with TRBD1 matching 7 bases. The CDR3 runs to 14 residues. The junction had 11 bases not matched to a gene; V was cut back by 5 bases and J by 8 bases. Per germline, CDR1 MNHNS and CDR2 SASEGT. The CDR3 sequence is CASSSRQGEGGYTF. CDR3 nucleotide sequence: TGTGCCAGCAGTTCCCGACAGGGTGAAGGCGGCTACACCTTC.

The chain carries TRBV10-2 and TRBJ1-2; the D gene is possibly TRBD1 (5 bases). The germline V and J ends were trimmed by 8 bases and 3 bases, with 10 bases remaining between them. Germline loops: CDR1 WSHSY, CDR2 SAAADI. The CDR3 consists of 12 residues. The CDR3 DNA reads TGCGCCAGCCTAAGGGGAGACTATGGCTACACCTTC. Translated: CASLRGDYGYTF.

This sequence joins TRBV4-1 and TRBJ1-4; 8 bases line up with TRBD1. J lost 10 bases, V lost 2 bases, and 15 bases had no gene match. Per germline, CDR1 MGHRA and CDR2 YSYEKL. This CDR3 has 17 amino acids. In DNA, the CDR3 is TGCGCCAGCAGCCAATCAGGACAGGGAAGTTATCAGGGAAAACTGTTTTTT. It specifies CASSQSGQGSYQGKLFF.

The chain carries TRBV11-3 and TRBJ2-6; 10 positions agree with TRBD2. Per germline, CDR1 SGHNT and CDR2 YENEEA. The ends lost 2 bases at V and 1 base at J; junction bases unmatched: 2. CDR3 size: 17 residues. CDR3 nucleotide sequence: TGTGCCAGCAGCTTACTAGCGGGGGAGTCTGGGGCCAACGTCCTGACTTTC. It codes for CASSLLAGESGANVLTF.